Below are 30 T cell receptor beta chains sequenced from a single sample in a study of early T cells in non-severe SARS-CoV-2 infection. TCRdb re-analysed the 5' RACE reads in MiXCR, keeping a single row per CDR3 protein. The sample contains 60,000 or so distinct CDR3 sequences, more than 13% of which appear only once. The sequencing used whole blood, collected at baseline. All receptors derive from an adult who was a healthcare worker with PCR-confirmed SARS-CoV-2 infection or an uninfected control (not recorded which).

This clonotype has ten or more counts. The V call is TRBV4-1, the J call TRBJ2-5, with D perhaps given as TRBD1 or TRBD2 (5 bases each). This CDR3 region has 15 residues. The germline gives CDR1 MGHRA, CDR2 YSYEKL. V gave up 3 bases and J gave up 5 bases, with 16 bases separating them. As DNA, the CDR3 is TGCGCCAGCAGCCACCTGACAGTCGAGGGGGAGACCCAGTACTTC. Translated, it gives CASSHLTVEGETQYF.

This clonotype appeared many times. The chain employs TRBV18 and TRBJ2-3; weak D call: TRBD1 (6 bases). Germline lookup yields CDR1 KGHSH and CDR2 LQKENI. Trimming took off 4 bases at V and 0 bases at J, with 11 bases between the two ends. The CDR3 consists of 15 residues. CDR3 sequence: CASSRGGTSTDTQYF. DNA for the CDR3: TGTGCCAGCTCACGAGGGGGAACTAGCACAGATACGCAGTATTTT.

The J gene is TRBJ2-1, the V gene TRBV28; D is perhaps TRBD1 (6 bases). CDR3 size: 13 residues. Germline V lookup: CDR1 MDHEN, CDR2 SYDVKM. With 6 bases removed from V and 6 bases from J, the gap between germline ends came to 12 bases. CDR3 protein: CASRGAGINEQFF. CDR3 nucleotides: TGTGCCAGCAGGGGGGCTGGGATCAATGAGCAGTTCTTC.

V usage is TRBV9 and J usage is TRBJ2-5; tentative D call: TRBD2 (5 bases). Germline V lookup: CDR1 SGDLS, CDR2 YYNGEE. This CDR3 has 16 amino acids. Trimming cost V 4 bases and J 2 bases, with 18 bases left between them. This chain's CDR3 is CASSPRISEGQETQYF. CDR3 nucleotides: TGTGCCAGCAGCCCCCGAATAAGTGAGGGACAAGAGACCCAGTACTTC.

By share, this clonotype ranks as medium-sized. The rearrangement links TRBV12-3 or TRBV12-4 to TRBJ1-5; TRBD1 might be the D (6 bases). The length of the CDR3 is 14 residues. V lost 3 bases and J 7 bases, leaving 13 bases between the germline ends. CDR3 bases: TGTGCCAGCAGTTTCGAACAGGGCGGCCAGCCCCAGCATTTT. Translated: CASSFEQGGQPQHF.

This clonotype was seen ten or more times. V is TRBV7-8 and J is TRBJ2-2, with D possibly TRBD1 on 6 matching bases. Trimming took 1 base from V and 9 from J, leaving 9 bases between them. CDR3 length: 13 amino acids. The germline CDR1 and CDR2 sequences are SGHVS and FQNEAQ. CDR3 protein: CASSLDRDRELFF. DNA for the CDR3: TGTGCCAGCAGCTTAGACAGGGACCGGGAGCTGTTTTTT.

This clonotype occurred a few times. The rearrangement uses TRBV5-5 and TRBJ2-6; 8 nucleotides align to TRBD1. Germline values: CDR1 SGHKS, CDR2 YYEKEE (reference sequence). The CDR3 runs to 17 residues. With V trimmed by 4 bases and J by 6 bases, 12 bases remained unmatched. Written as DNA, the CDR3 is TGTGCCAGCAGCCCAGGACAGGGCCGGCTGTCGGCCAACGTCCTGACTTTC. Protein: CASSPGQGRLSANVLTF.

The rearrangement links TRBV7-2 to TRBJ2-2, with D unclear. This CDR3 region has 13 residues. The ends were cut back, 4 bases at V and 7 bases at J, with 10 bases in the middle. Germline V gene sequence: CDR1 SGHTA, CDR2 FQGNSA. CDR3 region: CASSSMYDGELFF. The CDR3 DNA reads TGTGCCAGCAGCTCTATGTACGACGGGGAGCTGTTTTTT.

This rearrangement joins TRBV25-1 to TRBJ2-7; maybe TRBD2 (6 bases). The ends were cut back, 8 bases at V and 7 bases at J, with 15 bases in the middle. Germline V lookup: CDR1 MGHDK, CDR2 SYGVNS. The CDR3 contains 12 residues. CDR3 region: CASFDGGSEQYF. Here the CDR3 DNA reads TGTGCCAGCTTCGATGGGGGGTCTGAGCAGTACTTC.

This clonotype has only a few counts. The junction does not match germline at one end; this may be a read error. V usage is TRBV9 and J usage is TRBJ1-3; D gene uncertain. Germline CDR1 SGDLS, CDR2 YYNGEE. This CDR3 contains 14 residues. The CDR3 reads CASSVTESENTIYF. In DNA form, the CDR3 reads TGTGCCAGCAGCGTGACCGAATCTGAAAACACCATATATTTT.

This chain connects TRBV2 to TRBJ2-1, with TRBD2 matching 7 bases. The V gene's germline CDR1 is SNHLY and CDR2 FYNNEI. Germline trimming cut 3 bases from V and 2 bases from J; bases unmatched to any gene: 13. This CDR3 is built from 18 residues. The CDR3, as DNA: TGTGCCAGCAGTGAGCTTCCATTGGGGGGGAGGGCCTACAATGAGCAGTTCTTC. It translates to CASSELPLGGRAYNEQFF.

In its sample, this clonotype is medium-sized. The chain is built from TRBV7-9 and TRBJ2-7, with a possible D match to TRBD2 (6 bases). V dropped 5 bases and J dropped 2 bases, with 19 bases sitting between them. CDR1 and CDR2 (germline): SEHNR, FQNEAQ (reference sequence). The CDR3 covers 16 residues. CDR3 protein: CASSKEAGATPYEQYF. CDR3 DNA sequence: TGTGCCAGCAGCAAAGAAGCGGGCGCCACCCCCTACGAGCAGTACTTC.

There are many counts of this clonotype. The chain is built from TRBV19 and TRBJ2-5, with a possible D match to TRBD2 (6 bases). Germline loops: CDR1 LNHDA, CDR2 SQIVND (reference sequence). Trimming removed 3 bases at V and 4 bases at J, with 9 bases between. This CDR3 is built from 13 residues. CDR3 in amino acids: CASSMREGETQYF. CDR3 DNA sequence: TGTGCCAGTAGTATGCGGGAAGGAGAGACCCAGTACTTC.

This clonotype was detected a few times. V is TRBV27 and J is TRBJ2-7; D is unresolved. The CDR3 has 15 residues. V gave up 4 bases and J gave up 3 bases, with 16 bases separating them. From germline, CDR1 is MNHEY and CDR2 SMNVEV (reference sequence). This CDR3 reads CASSSPPRGIYEQYF. In DNA form, the CDR3 reads TGTGCCAGCAGTTCCCCCCCGCGCGGAATCTACGAGCAGTACTTC.

V and J are TRBV5-1 and TRBJ2-1, with 12 bases lining up with TRBD2. This CDR3 spans 18 amino acids. CDR1 SGHRS and CDR2 YFSETQ come from the germline V gene. The V gene end was trimmed by 5 bases and the J gene end by 0 bases; junction bases not matched to a gene: 9. CDR3 protein: CASRTTSGGFSSYNEQFF. CDR3 sequence (DNA): TGCGCCAGCAGGACCACTAGCGGGGGGTTCAGCTCCTACAATGAGCAGTTCTTC.

The chain employs TRBV7-2 and TRBJ2-5, with 7 bases that match TRBD1. Unmatched junction bases numbered 4, after V lost 8 bases and J lost 4 bases. CDR3 length: 12 residues. CDR1 is SGHTA and CDR2 is FQGNSA in the germline V gene. Written as DNA, the CDR3 is TGTGCCAGCCTAAGACAGGGAGAGACCCAGTACTTC. Translation: CASLRQGETQYF.

There are a few counts of this clonotype. CDR3 region: CASSQDPGPDTQYF. The CDR3 DNA is TGCGCCAGCAGCCAAGATCCTGGGCCAGATACGCAGTATTTT. V and J are TRBV4-1 and TRBJ2-3, with D uncertain. The CDR3 contains 14 residues. CDR1 and CDR2 (germline): MGHRA, YSYEKL. V dropped 0 bases and J dropped 4 bases, with 8 bases sitting between them.

The rearrangement uses TRBV6-1 and TRBJ2-7; maybe TRBD1 (5 bases). Germline V lookup: CDR1 MNHNS, CDR2 SASEGT. The CDR3 is 13 amino acids. V was pared by 7 bases and J by 5 bases, with 15 bases between. The CDR3 is CASNLPTEDEQYF. In DNA form, the CDR3 reads TGTGCCAGCAACCTACCGACAGAGGACGAGCAGTACTTC.

This clonotype was detected ten times or more. The chain recombines TRBV3-1 with TRBJ1-1; a possible D gene is TRBD1 (5 bases). The germline V and J ends were trimmed by 6 bases and 5 bases, with 16 bases remaining between them. CDR1 is LGHDT and CDR2 is YNNKEL in the germline V gene (reference sequence). The CDR3 runs 14 residues. The CDR3 DNA is TGTGCCAGCAGACGCGAGACGGAGGGGACTGAAGCTTTCTTT. This gives the protein CASRRETEGTEAFF.

This clonotype was counted a few times. The rearrangement uses TRBV15 and TRBJ2-7; the match to TRBD1 covers 11 bases. The CDR3 is made up of 15 amino acids. The V segment lost 5 bases and the J segment 5 bases; nucleotides outside the gene matches: 8. Germline CDR1 LNHNV, CDR2 YYDKDF (reference sequence). CDR3 protein: CATSVRTGGIDEQYF. CDR3 in DNA: TGTGCCACCAGCGTACGGACAGGGGGCATCGACGAGCAGTACTTC.

The V and J genes are TRBV7-6 and TRBJ1-2, with D maybe TRBD1 (5 bases). The V and J ends lost 5 bases and 4 bases respectively, with 11 bases between them. This CDR3 spans 13 amino acids. Germline values: CDR1 SGHVS, CDR2 FNYEAQ. CDR3 nucleotide sequence: TGTGCCAGCAGCCCGGGACTGACCTATGGCTACACCTTC. Its protein is CASSPGLTYGYTF.

Of note for this clonotype: The junction shows a germline mismatch at one end, possibly a read error. V usage is TRBV19 and J usage is TRBJ2-1, with D perhaps TRBD2 (6 bases). CDR1 is LNHDA, CDR2 SQIVND, per germline (reference sequence). CDR3 length equals 14 residues. The CDR3 coding sequence is TGTGTCAGTAGTCTAGCGTCAGGCTACAATGAGCAGTTCTTC. Translated, it gives CVSSLASGYNEQFF.

This clonotype occurred a few times. A junction boundary mismatches the germline segment, possibly from a read error. The rearrangement uses TRBV7-7 and TRBJ2-2; TRBD1 matches at 9 bases. The CDR3 spans 15 residues. Germline CDR1 and CDR2: SSHAT and FNYEAQ (reference sequence). This chain's CDR3 is CASSRDRVNTGELFF. CDR3 DNA sequence: TGTGCTAGCAGCCGGGACAGGGTGAACACCGGGGAGCTGTTTTTT.

This clonotype was seen only a few times. V and J are TRBV30 and TRBJ1-1; D not resolved. Germline CDR1 reads GTSNPN; CDR2 reads SVGIG (reference sequence). Trimming shortened V by 1 base and J by 1 base, and 7 bases separated the two germline ends. This CDR3 region has 13 residues. DNA of the CDR3: TGTGCCTGGAGTGACGGCAGGAACACTGAAGCTTTCTTT. This codes for CAWSDGRNTEAFF.

The chain recombines TRBV5-1 with TRBJ1-2, with D hard to call. Germline CDR1 is SGHRS and CDR2 is YFSETQ. CDR3 length: 12 residues. Trimming stripped 5 bases from V and 8 bases from J, with 13 bases between. The CDR3 protein is CASSPPGEGYTF. CDR3 nucleotide sequence: TGCGCCAGCAGTCCCCCGGGAGAGGGCTACACCTTC.

The sample holds a few counts of this clonotype. The chain recombines TRBV19 with TRBJ2-3, with 8 bases aligning to TRBD2. Germline V gene data show CDR1 as LNHDA and CDR2 as SQIVND (reference sequence). V was pared by 4 bases and J by 3 bases, with 3 bases of the junction left unmatched. CDR3 length: 14 amino acids. The CDR3 loop is CASSSGGMTDTQYF. In DNA form, the CDR3 reads TGTGCCAGTAGTAGCGGGGGGATGACAGATACGCAGTATTTT.

This clonotype occurred many times. DNA for the CDR3: TGTGCCAGCAGTGACTTTCCCAATGAGCAGTTCTTC. The encoded protein is CASSDFPNEQFF. The V call is TRBV6-2 or TRBV6-3, the J call TRBJ2-1; no clear D. The germline V and J ends were trimmed by 5 bases and 6 bases, with 8 bases remaining between them. Germline V gene data show CDR1 as MNHEY and CDR2 as SVGEGT. CDR3 length equals 12 residues.

This clonotype was seen ten or more times. V is TRBV5-1 and J is TRBJ2-5, with 9 bases fitting TRBD1. The trim removed 2 bases at V and 4 bases at J, leaving 6 bases unmatched. Germline CDR1 SGHRS, CDR2 YFSETQ. CDR3 size: 15 residues. The CDR3 loop is CASSFRDRDGETQYF. CDR3 nucleotides: TGCGCCAGCAGCTTCCGGGACAGGGACGGAGAGACCCAGTACTTC.

This clonotype was counted a few times. The V call is TRBV2, the J call TRBJ2-2; D remains ambiguous. The CDR3 spans 15 residues. Germline lookup yields CDR1 SNHLY and CDR2 FYNNEI. Trimming removed 5 bases at V and 1 base at J, with 11 bases between. CDR3 sequence (DNA): TGTGCCAGCAGTCCTGGGAACCTGAACACCGGGGAGCTGTTTTTT. This codes for CASSPGNLNTGELFF.

This chain uses TRBV6-5 with TRBJ1-4; no firm D call. The CDR3 loop spans 14 amino acids. V was pared by 0 bases and J by 8 bases, with 10 bases between. Germline V CDR1 and CDR2: MNHEY, SVGAGI. CDR3 residues: CASSYSSNSEKLFF. CDR3 in DNA: TGTGCCAGCAGTTACTCGTCGAACAGCGAAAAACTGTTTTTT.